This T cell receptor (beta chain) was captured by sequencing in a study of blood T cell repertoires in COVID-19. Study overall: The United States, Italy and Spain supplied acute and convalescent COVID-19 samples. T cells, B-cell-depleted T cells, or PBMCs supplied cDNA or gDNA.

In the authors' methods: Estimates of nucleated cell counts were drawn from the amplification of reference gene primers. The data were produced by immunoSEQ multiplex PCR, yet TCRdb's version contains in-frame clones alone and is incomplete. V and J calls and clone size are as listed in that table; D and trimming were resolved from the DNA. The data hold about 110,000 clones, with 71% observed a single time. This clone was seen ten or more times. CDR1 and CDR2 (germline): LNHDA, SQIVND (reference sequence). This CDR3 is built from 16 residues. Trimming cost V 0 bases and J 8 bases, with 17 bases left between them.

The chain uses TRBV19 and TRBJ2-4; no clear D gene. The sequenced sample was peripheral blood. This sequence was found in a human donor with acute or convalescent COVID-19. The donor label of this sample is uncertain. The CDR3 spells CASSIEDVPGLDIQYF. In DNA form, the CDR3 reads TGTGCCAGTAGTATAGAAGACGTTCCCGGGTTGGACATTCAGTACTTC.